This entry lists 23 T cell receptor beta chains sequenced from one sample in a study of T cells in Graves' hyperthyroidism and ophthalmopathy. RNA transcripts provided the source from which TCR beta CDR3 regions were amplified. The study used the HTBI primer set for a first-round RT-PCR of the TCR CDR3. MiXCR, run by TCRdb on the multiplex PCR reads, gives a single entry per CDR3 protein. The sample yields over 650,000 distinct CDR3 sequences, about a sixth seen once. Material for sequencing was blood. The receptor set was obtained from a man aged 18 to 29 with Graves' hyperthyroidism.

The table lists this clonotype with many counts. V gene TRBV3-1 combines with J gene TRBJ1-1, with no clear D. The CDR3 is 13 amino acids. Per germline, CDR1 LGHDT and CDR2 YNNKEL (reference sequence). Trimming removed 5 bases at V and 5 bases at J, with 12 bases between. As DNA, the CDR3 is TGTGCCAGCAGCGTTGACGCGGGGACTGAAGCTTTCTTT. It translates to CASSVDAGTEAFF.

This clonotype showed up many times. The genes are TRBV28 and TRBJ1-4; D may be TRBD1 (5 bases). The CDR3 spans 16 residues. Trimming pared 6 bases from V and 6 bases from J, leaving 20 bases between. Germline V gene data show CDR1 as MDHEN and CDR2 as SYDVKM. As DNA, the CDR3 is TGTGCCAGCAGACCCACAGGCGATACGTCTCATGAAAAACTGTTTTTT. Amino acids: CASRPTGDTSHEKLFF.

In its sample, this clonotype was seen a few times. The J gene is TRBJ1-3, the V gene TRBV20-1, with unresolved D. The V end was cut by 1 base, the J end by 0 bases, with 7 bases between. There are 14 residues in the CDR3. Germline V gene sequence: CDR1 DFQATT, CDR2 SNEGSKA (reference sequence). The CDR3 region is CSARARYSGNTIYF. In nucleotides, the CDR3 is TGCAGTGCTAGAGCGCGGTACTCTGGAAACACCATATATTTT.

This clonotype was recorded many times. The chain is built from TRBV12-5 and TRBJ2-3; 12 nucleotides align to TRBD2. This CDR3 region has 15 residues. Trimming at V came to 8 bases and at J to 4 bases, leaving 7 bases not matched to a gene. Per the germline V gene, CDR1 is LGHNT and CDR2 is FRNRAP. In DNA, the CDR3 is TGTGCTAGTTCTAGCGGGAGGGCCCTCGCAGATACGCAGTATTTT. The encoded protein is CASSSGRALADTQYF.

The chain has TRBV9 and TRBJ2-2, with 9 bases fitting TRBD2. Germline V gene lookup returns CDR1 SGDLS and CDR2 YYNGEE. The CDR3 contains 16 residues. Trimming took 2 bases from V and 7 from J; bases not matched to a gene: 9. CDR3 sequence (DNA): TGTGCCAGCAGCGTTCTCAGCGGGAGGTTTAGCGGGGAGCTGTTTTTT. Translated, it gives CASSVLSGRFSGELFF.

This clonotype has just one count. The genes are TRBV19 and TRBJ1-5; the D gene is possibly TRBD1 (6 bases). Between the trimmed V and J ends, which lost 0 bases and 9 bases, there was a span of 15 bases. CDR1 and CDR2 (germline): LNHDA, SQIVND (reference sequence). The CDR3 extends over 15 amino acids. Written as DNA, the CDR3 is TGTGCCAGTAGTATAGAAAACAGGGTGATACGGCCCCAGCATTTT. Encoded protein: CASSIENRVIRPQHF.

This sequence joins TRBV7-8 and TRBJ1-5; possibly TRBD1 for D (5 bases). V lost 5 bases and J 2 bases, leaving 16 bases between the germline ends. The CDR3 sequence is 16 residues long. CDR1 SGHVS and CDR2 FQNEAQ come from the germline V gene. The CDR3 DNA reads TGTGCCAGCAGCCAAATGACGGGGCTTCGCAATCAGCCCCAGCATTTT. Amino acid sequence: CASSQMTGLRNQPQHF.

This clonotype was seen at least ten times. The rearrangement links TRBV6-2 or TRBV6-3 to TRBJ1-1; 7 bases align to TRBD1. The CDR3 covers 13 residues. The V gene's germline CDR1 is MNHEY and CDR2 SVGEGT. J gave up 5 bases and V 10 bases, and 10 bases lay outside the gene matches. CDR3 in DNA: TGTGCCACTGACTCAGGGGGAGCGACTGAAGCTTTCTTT. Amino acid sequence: CATDSGGATEAFF.

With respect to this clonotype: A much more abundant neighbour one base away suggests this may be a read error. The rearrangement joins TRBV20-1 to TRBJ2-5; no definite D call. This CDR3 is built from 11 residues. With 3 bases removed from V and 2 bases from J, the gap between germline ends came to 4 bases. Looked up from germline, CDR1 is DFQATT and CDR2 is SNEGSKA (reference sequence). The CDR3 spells CSASGQETQYF. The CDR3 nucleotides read TGCAGTGCTAGCGGACAAGAGACCCAGTACTTC.

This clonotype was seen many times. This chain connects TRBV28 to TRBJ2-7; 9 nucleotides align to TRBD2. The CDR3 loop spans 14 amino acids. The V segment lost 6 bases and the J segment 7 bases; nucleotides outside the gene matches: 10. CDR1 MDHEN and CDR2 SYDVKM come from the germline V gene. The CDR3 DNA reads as TGTGCCAGCAGGACGGGGAGACTAGCGGCTGAGCAGTACTTC. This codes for CASRTGRLAAEQYF.

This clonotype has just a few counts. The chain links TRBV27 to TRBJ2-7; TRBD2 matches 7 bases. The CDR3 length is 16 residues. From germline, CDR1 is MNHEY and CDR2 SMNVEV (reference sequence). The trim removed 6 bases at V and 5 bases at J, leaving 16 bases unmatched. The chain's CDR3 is CASRLTAGMVRNEQYF. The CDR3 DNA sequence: TGTGCCAGCAGATTGACAGCGGGAATGGTGAGGAACGAGCAGTACTTC.

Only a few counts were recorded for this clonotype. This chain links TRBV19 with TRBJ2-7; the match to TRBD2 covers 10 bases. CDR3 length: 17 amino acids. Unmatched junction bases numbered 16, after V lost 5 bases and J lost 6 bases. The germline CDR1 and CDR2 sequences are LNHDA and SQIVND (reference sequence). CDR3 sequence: CASSSDRASGSRGEQYF. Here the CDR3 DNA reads TGTGCCAGTAGTTCCGATCGTGCTAGCGGGAGTAGAGGCGAGCAGTACTTC.

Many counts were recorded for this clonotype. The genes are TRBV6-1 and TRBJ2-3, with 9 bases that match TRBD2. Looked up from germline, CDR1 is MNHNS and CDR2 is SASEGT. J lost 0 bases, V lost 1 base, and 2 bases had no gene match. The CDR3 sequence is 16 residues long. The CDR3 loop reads CASSEVLAGSTDTQYF. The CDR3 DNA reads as TGTGCCAGCAGTGAAGTCCTAGCGGGGAGCACAGATACGCAGTATTTT.

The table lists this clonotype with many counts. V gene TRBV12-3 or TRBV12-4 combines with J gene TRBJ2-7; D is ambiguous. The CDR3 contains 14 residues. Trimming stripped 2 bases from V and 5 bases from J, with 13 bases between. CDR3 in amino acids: CASSLFPRGHEQYF. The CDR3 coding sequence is TGTGCCAGCAGTTTATTTCCCCGCGGCCACGAGCAGTACTTC.

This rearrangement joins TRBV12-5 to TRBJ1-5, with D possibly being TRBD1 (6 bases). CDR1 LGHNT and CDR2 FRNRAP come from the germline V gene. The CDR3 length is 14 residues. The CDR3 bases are TGTGCGGCCTTCAGGGGCTTGGACAATCAGCCCCAGCATTTT. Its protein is CAAFRGLDNQPQHF. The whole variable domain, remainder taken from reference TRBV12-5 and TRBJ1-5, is DARVTQTPRHKVTEMGQEVTMRCQPILGHNTVFWYRQTMMQGLELLAYFRNRAPLDDSGMPKDRFSAEMPDATLATLKIQPSEPRDSAVYFCAAFRGLDNQPQHFGDGTRLSIL.

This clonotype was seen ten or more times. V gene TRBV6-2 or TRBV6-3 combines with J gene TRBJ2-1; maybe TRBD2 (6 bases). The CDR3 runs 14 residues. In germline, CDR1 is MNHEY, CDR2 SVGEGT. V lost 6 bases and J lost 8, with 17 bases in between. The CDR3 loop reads CASSLADLSDEQFF. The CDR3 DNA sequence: TGTGCCAGCAGCTTAGCGGACCTGTCGGATGAGCAGTTCTTC.

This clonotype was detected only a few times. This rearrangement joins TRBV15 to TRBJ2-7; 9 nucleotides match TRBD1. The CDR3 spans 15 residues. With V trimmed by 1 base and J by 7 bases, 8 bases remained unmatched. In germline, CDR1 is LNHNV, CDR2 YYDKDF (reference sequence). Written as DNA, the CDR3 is TGTGCCACCAGCAGAGGTGGGACAGGGAGGGCAGAGCAGTACTTC. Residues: CATSRGGTGRAEQYF.

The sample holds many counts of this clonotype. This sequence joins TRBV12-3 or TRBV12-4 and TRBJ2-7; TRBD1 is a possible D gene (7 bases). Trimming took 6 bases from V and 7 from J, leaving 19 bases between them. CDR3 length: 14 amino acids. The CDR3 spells CASRIGRGAGEQYF. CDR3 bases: TGTGCCAGCAGGATCGGCAGGGGGGCAGGGGAGCAGTACTTC.

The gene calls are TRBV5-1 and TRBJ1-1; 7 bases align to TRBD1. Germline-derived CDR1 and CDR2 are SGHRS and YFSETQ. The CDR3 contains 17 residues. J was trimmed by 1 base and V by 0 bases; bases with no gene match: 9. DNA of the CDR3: TGCGCCAGCAGCTTGGGGGCCTACAGGGGACCGAACACTGAAGCTTTCTTT. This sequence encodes CASSLGAYRGPNTEAFF. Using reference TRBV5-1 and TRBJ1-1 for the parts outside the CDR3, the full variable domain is KAGVTQTPRYLIKTRGQQVTLSCSPISGHRSVSWYQQTPGQGLQFLFEYFSETQRNKGNFPGRFSGRQFSNSRSEMNVSTLELGDSALYLCASSLGAYRGPNTEAFFGQGTRLTVV.

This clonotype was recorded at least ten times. CDR3: CASSRDRGSGELFF. The CDR3 nucleotides are TGTGCCAGCTCACGGGACAGGGGATCCGGGGAGCTGTTTTTT. The rearrangement joins TRBV18 to TRBJ2-2, with TRBD1 matching 10 bases. The CDR3 totals 14 residues. Unmatched junction bases numbered 2, after V lost 4 bases and J lost 6 bases. Germline CDR1 reads KGHSH; CDR2 reads LQKENI.

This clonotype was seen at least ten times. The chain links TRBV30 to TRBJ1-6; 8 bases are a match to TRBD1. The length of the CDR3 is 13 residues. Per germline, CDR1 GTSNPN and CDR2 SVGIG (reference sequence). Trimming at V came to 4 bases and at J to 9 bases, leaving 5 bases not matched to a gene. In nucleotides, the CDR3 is TGTGCCTGGAACAGGGGGGGAAGTTCACCCCTCCACTTT. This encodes CAWNRGGSSPLHF.

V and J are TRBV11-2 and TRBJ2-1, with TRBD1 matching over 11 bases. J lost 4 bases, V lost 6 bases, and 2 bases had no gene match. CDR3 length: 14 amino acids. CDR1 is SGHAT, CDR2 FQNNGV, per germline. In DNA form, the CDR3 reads TGTGCCAGCAGGGGACAGGGGGGGTACAATGAGCAGTTCTTC. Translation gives CASRGQGGYNEQFF.

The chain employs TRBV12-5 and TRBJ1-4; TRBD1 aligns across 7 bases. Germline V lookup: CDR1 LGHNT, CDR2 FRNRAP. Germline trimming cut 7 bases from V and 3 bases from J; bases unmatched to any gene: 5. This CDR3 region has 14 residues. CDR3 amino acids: CASAPGQSNEKLFF. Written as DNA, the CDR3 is TGTGCTAGTGCACCGGGACAGTCTAATGAAAAACTGTTTTTT.